A single sample is the source of the 19 T cell receptor beta chains below, sequenced in a study of T cell changes during pregnancy in multiple sclerosis. Sequenced by immunoSEQ multiplex PCR; TCRdb stores in-frame clones only, minus some. The sample carries about 76,000 clones, roughly 89% recorded once. The sequencing here drew on peripheral blood, taken after pregnancy. These TCRs come from a female donor in good health, enrolled as a control in a pregnancy study.

The chain carries TRBV19 and TRBJ1-4, with 11 bases lining up with TRBD1. The CDR3 loop spans 17 amino acids. Losses at the gene ends were 4 bases for V and 0 bases for J; bases not matched to a gene: 4. Germline assignment: CDR1 LNHDA and CDR2 SQIVND (reference sequence). CDR3 sequence (DNA): TGTGCCAGTAGTACGGACAGGGGGCCGACAACTAATGAAAAACTGTTTTTT. It encodes CASSTDRGPTTNEKLFF.

This clone occurred a few times. This chain connects TRBV19 to TRBJ1-5; D gene uncertain. CDR1 and CDR2 from the germline V gene are LNHDA and SQIVND (reference sequence). Trimming removed 5 bases from V and 0 bases from J, with 20 bases in between. This CDR3 is 18 amino acids long. The CDR3 sequence: CASSPRLLLEGSNQPQHF. CDR3 nucleotide sequence: TGTGCCAGTAGTCCTCGTTTGTTATTGGAGGGTAGCAATCAGCCCCAGCATTTT.

V usage is TRBV4-3 and J usage is TRBJ2-4, with D possibly matching TRBD2 (6 bases). Germline V CDR1 and CDR2: LGHNA, YSLEER. V was shortened by 1 base and J by 0 bases, with 19 bases between the two germline ends. The CDR3 has 19 residues. CDR3 sequence reads: CASSQVDSPGVGAKNIQYF. CDR3 DNA sequence: TGCGCCAGCAGCCAAGTAGATTCTCCGGGGGTGGGAGCCAAAAACATTCAGTACTTC.

In this sample, this clone turned up a few times. The chain links TRBV19 to TRBJ2-1; TRBD2 matches 7 bases. V was clipped by 3 bases and J by 2 bases; unmatched bases: 4. This CDR3 region has 15 residues. CDR1 and CDR2 from the germline V gene are LNHDA and SQIVND (reference sequence). CDR3 nucleotides: TGTGCCAGTAGTATTGGGGGACTAACCTACAATGAGCAGTTCTTC. As protein: CASSIGGLTYNEQFF.

The chain has TRBV15 and TRBJ2-4; tentatively, D is TRBD2 (6 bases). This CDR3 has 12 amino acids. V was pared by 7 bases and J by 5 bases, with 9 bases between. Germline CDR1 LNHNV, CDR2 YYDKDF (reference sequence). CDR3 amino acids: CATTGGENIQYF. For the CDR3, the DNA is TGTGCCACCACCGGCGGGGAAAACATTCAGTACTTC.

The rearrangement links TRBV6-4 to TRBJ2-6; TRBD2 matches at 7 bases. Trimming at V came to 2 bases and at J to 2 bases, leaving 0 bases not matched to a gene. This CDR3 contains 15 residues. In germline, CDR1 is MRHNA, CDR2 SNTAGT. Written as DNA, the CDR3 is TGTGCCAGCAGTGACCGGGAGGCTGGGGCCAACGTCCTGACTTTC. Protein product: CASSDREAGANVLTF.

The chain links TRBV11-3 to TRBJ2-7, with D unresolved. Trimming cost V 0 bases and J 5 bases, with 8 bases left between them. The germline V gene has CDR1 SGHNT and CDR2 YENEEA. This CDR3 region has 13 residues. The chain's CDR3 is CASSLDPPDEQYF. The CDR3 DNA follows: TGTGCCAGCAGCTTAGATCCCCCAGACGAGCAGTACTTC.

The rearrangement links TRBV28 to TRBJ2-1; possible D gene TRBD2, 5 bases. This CDR3 spans 14 amino acids. CDR1 MDHEN and CDR2 SYDVKM come from the germline V gene. V was clipped by 3 bases and J by 12 bases, with 18 bases between them. The CDR3 reads CASSFDSSRDWQFF. The CDR3 region has the DNA TGTGCCAGCAGTTTTGATTCATCGAGGGATTGGCAGTTCTTC.

J is TRBJ1-2 and V is TRBV7-9; no clear D gene. The CDR3 is 19 amino acids. CDR1 is SEHNR, CDR2 FQNEAQ, per germline (reference sequence). V lost 1 base and J lost 6, with 27 bases in between. CDR3 loop: CASSLGRVGGVSSSDGYTF. CDR3 bases: TGTGCCAGCAGCTTAGGTCGCGTAGGAGGCGTCTCCTCTTCGGATGGCTACACCTTC. Variable domain in full (rest from reference TRBV7-9 and TRBJ1-2): DTGVSQNPRHKITKRGQNVTFRCDPISEHNRLYWYRQTLGQGPEFLTYFQNEAQLEKSRLLSDRFSAERPKGSFSTLEIQRTEQGDSAMYLCASSLGRVGGVSSSDGYTFGSGTRLTVV.

The chain links TRBV19 to TRBJ2-2; D might be TRBD2 (5 bases). The CDR3 extends over 14 amino acids. Germline CDR1 is LNHDA and CDR2 is SQIVND (reference sequence). Trimming left V 4 bases short and J 5 bases short, with 11 bases between. In DNA form, the CDR3 reads TGTGCCAGTAGTACTGACTGGGAGACCGGGGAGCTGTTTTTT. This translates into CASSTDWETGELFF.

The genes are TRBV6-5 and TRBJ1-2, with D possibly TRBD1 on 5 matching bases. Deletions cut 0 bases from V and 8 bases from J, with 13 bases between. The CDR3 runs 14 residues. The germline V gene encodes CDR1 MNHEY and CDR2 SVGAGI. CDR3 in amino acids: CASSYSGREGGYTF. The CDR3 DNA reads as TGTGCCAGCAGTTACTCGGGCAGGGAGGGAGGCTACACCTTC.

The J gene is TRBJ2-1, the V gene TRBV5-1; 9 nucleotides line up with TRBD2. The CDR3 has 14 residues. Germline CDR1 and CDR2: SGHRS and YFSETQ. V gave up 2 bases and J gave up 9 bases; unmatched junction bases: 6. This chain's CDR3 is CASSFSAGGTEQFF. The CDR3 bases are TGCGCCAGCAGCTTTTCAGCGGGAGGAACTGAGCAGTTCTTC.

The chain couples TRBV4-1 to TRBJ1-1; 10 positions match TRBD1. V lost 1 base, J lost 0 bases, and 11 bases stayed unmatched. The CDR3 spans 19 residues. Germline V lookup: CDR1 MGHRA, CDR2 YSYEKL. The CDR3 coding sequence is TGCGCCAGCAGCCAAGCCCCGGACAGGGGGAATAGAATGAACACTGAAGCTTTCTTT. It yields the protein CASSQAPDRGNRMNTEAFF.

The CDR3 bases are TGCGCCAGCAGCCAAGCGACTGGGACTAGCGTTTACGAGCAGTACTTC. This codes for CASSQATGTSVYEQYF. V and J are TRBV4-1 and TRBJ2-7; 10 bases fit TRBD2. The CDR3 spans 16 residues. Germline V lookup: CDR1 MGHRA, CDR2 YSYEKL. With V trimmed by 1 base and J by 4 bases, 7 bases remained unmatched.

The chain combines TRBV9 with TRBJ2-7, with D maybe TRBD2 (5 bases). The germline V gene has CDR1 SGDLS and CDR2 YYNGEE. Trimming cost V 0 bases and J 4 bases, with 8 bases left between them. The CDR3 runs to 13 residues. The CDR3 here is CASSVDRGYEQYF. The CDR3 DNA is TGTGCCAGCAGCGTAGATCGAGGGTACGAGCAGTACTTC.

This clone occurred once. The V gene is TRBV5-1, the J gene TRBJ1-6; 7 bases are shared with TRBD1. Germline CDR1 SGHRS, CDR2 YFSETQ. V lost 4 bases, J lost 0 bases, and 7 bases stayed unmatched. The CDR3 consists of 17 residues. Here the CDR3 reads CASSVGDRSSYNSPLHF. The CDR3 nucleotides are TGCGCCAGCAGCGTGGGGGACAGAAGCTCCTATAATTCACCCCTCCACTTT.

V is TRBV5-4 and J is TRBJ2-5, with 12 nucleotides matching TRBD2. Unmatched junction bases numbered 7, after V lost 2 bases and J lost 5 bases. Germline loops: CDR1 SGHNT, CDR2 YYREEE (reference sequence). The CDR3 is made up of 16 amino acids. The CDR3 is CASSLSLAGGRETQYF. Written as DNA, the CDR3 is TGTGCCAGCAGCTTAAGTCTAGCGGGGGGGCGGGAGACCCAGTACTTC.

The chain couples TRBV2 to TRBJ2-7, with TRBD1 identical over 8 bases. Germline assignment: CDR1 SNHLY and CDR2 FYNNEI. The trim removed 6 bases at V and 4 bases at J, leaving 8 bases unmatched. This CDR3 region has 14 residues. In DNA, the CDR3 is TGTGCCAGCAGGGAAAGACAGGGGTGGTACGAGCAGTACTTC. Residues: CASRERQGWYEQYF.

The genes are TRBV30 and TRBJ2-5, with D tentatively TRBD1 (6 bases). Trimming removed 0 bases at V and 2 bases at J, with 7 bases between. CDR1 and CDR2 (germline): GTSNPN, SVGIG (reference sequence). The CDR3 is 13 residues long. CDR3: CAWSVQGQETQYF. Written as DNA, the CDR3 is TGTGCCTGGAGTGTACAGGGACAAGAGACCCAGTACTTC.